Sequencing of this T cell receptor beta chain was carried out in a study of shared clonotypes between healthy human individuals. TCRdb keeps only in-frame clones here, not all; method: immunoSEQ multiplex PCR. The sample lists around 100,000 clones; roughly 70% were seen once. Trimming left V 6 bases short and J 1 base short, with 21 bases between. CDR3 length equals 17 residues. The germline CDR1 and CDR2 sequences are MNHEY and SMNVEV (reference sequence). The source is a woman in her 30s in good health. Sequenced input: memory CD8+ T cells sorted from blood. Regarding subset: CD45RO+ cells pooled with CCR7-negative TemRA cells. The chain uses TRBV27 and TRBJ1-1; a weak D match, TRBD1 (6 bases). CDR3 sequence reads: CASSRFGGRTENTEAFF. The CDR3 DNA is TGTGCCAGCAGCCGTTTTGGGGGTAGGACAGAGAACACTGAAGCTTTCTTT.